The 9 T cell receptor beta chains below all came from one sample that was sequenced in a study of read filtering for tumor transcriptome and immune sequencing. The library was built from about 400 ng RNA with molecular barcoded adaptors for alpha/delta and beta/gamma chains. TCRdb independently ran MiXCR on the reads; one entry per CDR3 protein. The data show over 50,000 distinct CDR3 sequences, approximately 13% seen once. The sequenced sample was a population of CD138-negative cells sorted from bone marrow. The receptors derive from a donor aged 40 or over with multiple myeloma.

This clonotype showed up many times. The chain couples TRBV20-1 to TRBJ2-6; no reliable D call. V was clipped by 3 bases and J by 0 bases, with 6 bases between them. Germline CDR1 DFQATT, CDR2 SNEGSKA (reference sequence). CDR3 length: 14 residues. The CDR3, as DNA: TGCAGTGCTAGCGCGTTCTCTGGGGCCAACGTCCTGACTTTC. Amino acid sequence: CSASAFSGANVLTF.

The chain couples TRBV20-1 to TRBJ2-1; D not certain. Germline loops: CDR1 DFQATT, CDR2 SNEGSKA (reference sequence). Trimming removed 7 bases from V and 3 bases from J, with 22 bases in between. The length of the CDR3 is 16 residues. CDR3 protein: CSGQTGPNSNYNEQFF. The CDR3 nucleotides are TGCAGTGGCCAGACCGGACCAAACTCAAACTACAATGAGCAGTTCTTC.

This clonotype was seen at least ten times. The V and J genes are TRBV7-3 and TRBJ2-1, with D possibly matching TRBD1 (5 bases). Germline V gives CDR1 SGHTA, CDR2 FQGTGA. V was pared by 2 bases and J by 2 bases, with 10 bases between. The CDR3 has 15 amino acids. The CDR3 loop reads CASSLVGVAYNEQFF. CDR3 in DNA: TGTGCCAGCAGCTTAGTAGGGGTCGCCTACAATGAGCAGTTCTTC.

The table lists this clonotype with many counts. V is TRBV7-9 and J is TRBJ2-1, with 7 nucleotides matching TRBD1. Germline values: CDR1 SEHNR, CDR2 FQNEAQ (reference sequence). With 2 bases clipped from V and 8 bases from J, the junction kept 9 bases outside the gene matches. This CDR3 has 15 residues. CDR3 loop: CASSLSPTGIDEQFF. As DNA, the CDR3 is TGTGCCAGCAGCTTAAGCCCGACAGGGATCGATGAGCAGTTCTTC.

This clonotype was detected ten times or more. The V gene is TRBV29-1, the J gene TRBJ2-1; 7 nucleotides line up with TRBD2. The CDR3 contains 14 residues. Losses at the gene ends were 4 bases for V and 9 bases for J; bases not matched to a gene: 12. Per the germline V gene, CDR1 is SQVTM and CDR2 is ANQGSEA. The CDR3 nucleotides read TGCAGCGTTGGGCGGGCGGGAGCCCGGGTTGAGCAGTTCTTC. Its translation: CSVGRAGARVEQFF.

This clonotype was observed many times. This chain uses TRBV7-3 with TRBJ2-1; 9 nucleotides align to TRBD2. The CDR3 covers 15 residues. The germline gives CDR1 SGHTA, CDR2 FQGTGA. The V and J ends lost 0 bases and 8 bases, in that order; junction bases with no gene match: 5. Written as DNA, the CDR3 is TGTGCCAGCAGCTTAACTAGCGGGAGTCTCGATGAGCAGTTCTTC. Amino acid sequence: CASSLTSGSLDEQFF.

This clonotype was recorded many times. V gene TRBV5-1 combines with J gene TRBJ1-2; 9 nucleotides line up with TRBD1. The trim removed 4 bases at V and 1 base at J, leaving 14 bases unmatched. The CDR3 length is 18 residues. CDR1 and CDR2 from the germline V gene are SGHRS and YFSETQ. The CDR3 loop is CASSGWTGADTFNYGYTF. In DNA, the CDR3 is TGCGCCAGCAGCGGATGGACAGGGGCCGACACTTTTAACTATGGCTACACCTTC.

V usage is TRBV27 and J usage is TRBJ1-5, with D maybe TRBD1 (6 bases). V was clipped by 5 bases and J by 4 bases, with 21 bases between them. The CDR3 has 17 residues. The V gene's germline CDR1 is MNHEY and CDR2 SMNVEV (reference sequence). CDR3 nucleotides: TGTGCCAGCAGTAGTTTCCGGGGGCCATCCCCTAATCAGCCCCAGCATTTT. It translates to CASSSFRGPSPNQPQHF.

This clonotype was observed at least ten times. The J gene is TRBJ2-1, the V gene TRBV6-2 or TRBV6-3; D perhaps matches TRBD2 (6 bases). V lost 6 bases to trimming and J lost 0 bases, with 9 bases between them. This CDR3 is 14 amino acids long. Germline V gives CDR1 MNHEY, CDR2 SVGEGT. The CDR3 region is CASREGGSYNEQFF. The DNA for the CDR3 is TGTGCCAGCAGGGAGGGCGGCTCCTACAATGAGCAGTTCTTC.